This entry lists 28 T cell receptor beta chains sequenced from one sample in a study of vaccination effects on CD4 cells after COVID-19. Method: immunoSEQ multiplex PCR; TCRdb's copy keeps in-frame clones and lacks some. This table has approximately 57,000 clones, approximately 72% appearing once. The antigens of these receptors remain unknown. Upon completion of roughly ten days in culture, CD4+ T cells were isolated. Vaccination of participants consisted of two doses of either the BNT162b2 or mRNA-1273 vaccine. The material was CD4+ T cells from PBMCs cultured without peptide, obtained after COVID-19 vaccination. The source of these receptors is a human donor who received a COVID-19 vaccine.

CDR3 sequence reads: CASRPDYTNTGELFF. The CDR3 region has the DNA TGCGCCAGCAGACCGGACTACACGAACACCGGGGAGCTGTTTTTT. The chain links TRBV5-1 to TRBJ2-2; perhaps TRBD2 as D (6 bases). V was cut by 5 bases and J by 0 bases, with 11 bases left in between. Germline values: CDR1 SGHRS, CDR2 YFSETQ. The CDR3 is 15 residues long.

V gene TRBV19 combines with J gene TRBJ1-1; 12 nucleotides agree with TRBD1. Trimming removed 4 bases from V and 5 bases from J; junction bases left unmatched: 8. This CDR3 spans 16 amino acids. Germline V gene sequence: CDR1 LNHDA, CDR2 SQIVND (reference sequence). The CDR3, as DNA: TGTGCCAGTAGTACCCTCCCGGGACAGGGGGCTACTGAAGCTTTCTTT. Translated, it gives CASSTLPGQGATEAFF.

This clone was detected a few times. The rearrangement joins TRBV3-1 (or the pseudogene TRBV3-2) to TRBJ1-2; D gene uncertain. The V gene's germline CDR1 is LGHDT and CDR2 YNNKEL (reference sequence). Trimming shortened V by 0 bases and J by 4 bases, and 6 bases separated the two germline ends. CDR3 length: 13 residues. CDR3 bases: TGTGCCAGCAGCCAAGAACTAGGCTATGGCTACACCTTC. Translation gives CASSQELGYGYTF.

The chain joins TRBV15 to TRBJ1-1, with D hard to call. Trimming removed 7 bases at V and 6 bases at J, with 18 bases between. CDR3 length: 14 amino acids. Looked up from germline, CDR1 is LNHNV and CDR2 is YYDKDF (reference sequence). The chain's CDR3 is CATNTKRAQAEAFF. As DNA, the CDR3 is TGTGCCACCAACACCAAGCGGGCGCAGGCTGAAGCTTTCTTT. Together with reference TRBV15 and TRBJ1-1, the CDR3 gives the full variable domain: DAMVIQNPRYQVTQFGKPVTLSCSQTLNHNVMYWYQQKSSQAPKLLFHYYDKDFNNEADTPDNFQSRRPNTSFCFLDIRSPGLGDTAMYLCATNTKRAQAEAFFGQGTRLTVV.

This clone appeared a single time. This chain uses TRBV5-6 with TRBJ1-1, with unresolved D. The CDR3 has 16 amino acids. Trimming took 0 bases from V and 3 from J, leaving 15 bases between them. The V gene's germline CDR1 is SGHDT and CDR2 YYEEEE. CDR3 sequence (DNA): TGTGCCAGCAGCTTGGGTGGCGGATTGGTAGACACTGAAGCTTTCTTT. Translating it yields CASSLGGGLVDTEAFF.

The chain couples TRBV5-8 to TRBJ2-3, with D perhaps matching TRBD1 or TRBD2 (6 bases each). Trimming pared 4 bases from V and 3 bases from J, leaving 15 bases between. The CDR3 covers 15 residues. The germline gives CDR1 SGHTS, CDR2 YDEGEE. The CDR3 nucleotides read TGTGCCAGCAGCCAGGATGGGGGGCTTACAGATACGCAGTATTTT. This encodes CASSQDGGLTDTQYF.

A note on this clone: One junction end disagrees with the germline gene, perhaps due to a read error. This sequence joins TRBV19 and TRBJ2-3, with 14 bases lining up with TRBD2. In germline, CDR1 is LNHDA, CDR2 SQIVND (reference sequence). The CDR3 has 18 residues. CDR3 loop: CASSIDQGTSGSKDTQYF. The CDR3 coding sequence is TGTGCCAGTAGTATAGATCAGGGGACTAGCGGGAGCAAAGATACGCAGTATTTT.

The gene calls are TRBV5-1 and TRBJ1-4, with 9 bases lining up with TRBD1. Unmatched junction bases numbered 9, after V lost 4 bases and J lost 5 bases. The CDR3 contains 16 residues. CDR1 is SGHRS, CDR2 YFSETQ, per germline. CDR3: CASSNRDRDLNEKLFF. Written as DNA, the CDR3 is TGCGCCAGCAGCAACCGGGACAGGGACTTAAATGAAAAACTGTTTTTT.

This chain uses TRBV7-8 with TRBJ1-4; no definite D call. The CDR3 covers 13 residues. The V gene lost 1 base and the J gene lost 5 bases, with 5 bases spanning the gap. Germline V gene sequence: CDR1 SGHVS, CDR2 FQNEAQ. DNA of the CDR3: TGTGCCAGCAGCTTAGACAAGAATGAAAAACTGTTTTTT. Translating gives CASSLDKNEKLFF.

The rearrangement joins TRBV11-2 to TRBJ2-5; TRBD1 might be the D (6 bases). Germline V gives CDR1 SGHAT, CDR2 FQNNGV. V was clipped by 1 base and J by 4 bases, with 10 bases between them. CDR3 size: 14 residues. CDR3 in amino acids: CASSLARGGETQYF. Written as DNA, the CDR3 is TGTGCCAGCAGCTTAGCTAGAGGGGGAGAGACCCAGTACTTC.

This clone is a singleton in its sample. V usage is TRBV5-5 and J usage is TRBJ2-7; D is possibly TRBD1 (6 bases). The length of the CDR3 is 16 residues. Trimming removed 1 base at V and 3 bases at J, with 17 bases between. Germline V lookup: CDR1 SGHKS, CDR2 YYEKEE (reference sequence). CDR3 nucleotides: TGTGCCAGCAGCTTGTTCTTGGCGGAAGGGGGCTACGAGCAGTACTTC. It specifies CASSLFLAEGGYEQYF. The full variable domain, in which reference TRBV5-5 and TRBJ2-7 provide the parts outside the CDR3, is DAGVTQSPTHLIKTRGQQVTLRCSPISGHKSVSWYQQVLGQGPQFIFQYYEKEERGRGNFPDRFSARQFPNYSSELNVNALLLGDSALYLCASSLFLAEGGYEQYFGPGTRLTVT.

The rearrangement links TRBV9 to TRBJ1-1; tentative D call: TRBD1 (5 bases). Germline assignment: CDR1 SGDLS and CDR2 YYNGEE. CDR3 length: 13 amino acids. V gave up 0 bases and J gave up 8 bases, with 11 bases separating them. The CDR3, as DNA: TGTGCCAGCAGCGTAGGGGGCAGCTCGGAAGCTTTCTTT. Translated, it gives CASSVGGSSEAFF.

The rearrangement links TRBV5-4 to TRBJ2-2; 8 bases line up with TRBD2. V shed 4 bases and J 9 bases; nucleotides not matched to a gene: 11. CDR3 length: 15 residues. Germline V gene sequence: CDR1 SGHNT, CDR2 YYREEE (reference sequence). The chain's CDR3 is CASSRSIREGRELFF. The CDR3 DNA sequence: TGTGCCAGCAGCCGCTCCATACGGGAGGGCCGGGAGCTGTTTTTT.

The J gene is TRBJ2-2, the V gene TRBV2, with 9 bases identical to TRBD1. CDR3 length equals 14 residues. Germline loops: CDR1 SNHLY, CDR2 FYNNEI. V was pared by 3 bases and J by 6 bases, with 2 bases of the junction left unmatched. The CDR3 nucleotides are TGTGCCAGCAGTGATCGGACAGGGGCCGGGGAGCTGTTTTTT. This sequence encodes CASSDRTGAGELFF.

The V gene is TRBV7-2, the J gene TRBJ1-5; D ambiguous. V shed 1 base and J shed 4 bases, with 5 bases lying between them. CDR1 and CDR2 from the germline V gene are SGHTA and FQGNSA. The CDR3 runs to 13 residues. CDR3 protein: CASSLGVNQPQHF. CDR3 in DNA: TGTGCCAGCAGCTTAGGAGTGAATCAGCCCCAGCATTTT.

This clone was observed once. The J gene is TRBJ2-2, the V gene TRBV5-4; 10 positions agree with TRBD2. This CDR3 comprises 15 residues. From germline, CDR1 is SGHNT and CDR2 YYREEE (reference sequence). Trimming at V came to 4 bases and at J to 4 bases, leaving 4 bases not matched to a gene. The CDR3 is CASSTWTSGTGELFF. Written as DNA, the CDR3 is TGTGCCAGCAGCACCTGGACTAGCGGCACCGGGGAGCTGTTTTTT. The full variable domain, rest sourced from reference TRBV5-4 and TRBJ2-2, is ETGVTQSPTHLIKTRGQQVTLRCSSQSGHNTVSWYQQALGQGPQFIFQYYREEENGRGNFPPRFSGLQFPNYSSELNVNALELDDSALYLCASSTWTSGTGELFFGEGSRLTVL.

This sequence joins TRBV19 and TRBJ2-7; TRBD2 is a possible D gene (7 bases). The CDR3 sequence is 15 residues long. V lost 3 bases and J lost 0, with 12 bases in between. Germline V gene sequence: CDR1 LNHDA, CDR2 SQIVND (reference sequence). CDR3 sequence (DNA): TGTGCCAGTAGTATGGGGCGGGGGCTCTCCTACGAGCAGTACTTC. Protein: CASSMGRGLSYEQYF.

The V gene is TRBV10-3, the J gene TRBJ1-1; D may be TRBD1 (6 bases). The V end was cut by 8 bases, the J end by 2 bases, with 15 bases between. CDR3 length: 14 amino acids. Germline V gene data show CDR1 as ENHRY and CDR2 as SYGVKD. The DNA of the CDR3 is TGTGCCATCGGGGGGCCACTTGGTAACACTGAAGCTTTCTTT. Protein product: CAIGGPLGNTEAFF.

The J gene is TRBJ1-2, the V gene TRBV4-3; 7 bases agree with TRBD1. Germline values: CDR1 LGHNA, CDR2 YSLEER. V gave up 4 bases and J gave up 2 bases; unmatched junction bases: 4. There are 14 residues in the CDR3. The CDR3 bases are TGCGCCAGCAGCCGACCGGGACAGAACTATGGCTACACCTTC. It translates to CASSRPGQNYGYTF.

This clone turned up a few times. The gene calls are TRBV29-1 and TRBJ2-3, with 11 nucleotides matching TRBD2. Losses at the gene ends were 4 bases for V and 3 bases for J; bases not matched to a gene: 6. CDR1 is SQVTM, CDR2 ANQGSEA, per germline. The CDR3 extends over 15 amino acids. In DNA form, the CDR3 reads TGCAGCGTTGGGCGGGTAGCGGGGGGGACAGATACGCAGTATTTT. Translating it yields CSVGRVAGGTDTQYF.

This rearrangement joins TRBV6-5 to TRBJ1-4; D remains ambiguous. The germline V and J ends were trimmed by 6 bases and 5 bases, with 13 bases remaining between them. Germline-derived CDR1 and CDR2 are MNHEY and SVGAGI. The CDR3 runs 14 residues. CDR3 sequence reads: CASRTAKLNEKLFF. DNA of the CDR3: TGTGCCAGCAGGACGGCTAAGTTAAATGAAAAACTGTTTTTT.

The rearrangement links TRBV9 to TRBJ1-2; no firm D call. Germline-derived CDR1 and CDR2 are SGDLS and YYNGEE. The CDR3 consists of 13 residues. The germline V and J ends were trimmed by 0 bases and 3 bases, with 6 bases remaining between them. CDR3 in amino acids: CASSVEADYGYTF. CDR3 nucleotides: TGTGCCAGCAGCGTAGAGGCGGACTATGGCTACACCTTC.

The chain employs TRBV5-4 and TRBJ2-2; 9 positions agree with TRBD1. Germline lookup yields CDR1 SGHNT and CDR2 YYREEE (reference sequence). The CDR3 spans 16 residues. V shed 2 bases and J 7 bases; nucleotides not matched to a gene: 9. CDR3 region: CASSLSQGARVGELFF. CDR3 DNA: TGTGCCAGCAGCTTATCACAGGGGGCGCGGGTCGGGGAGCTGTTTTTT.

The gene calls are TRBV6-6 and TRBJ2-7; a possible D gene is TRBD2 (5 bases). Germline loops: CDR1 MNHNY, CDR2 SVGAGI (reference sequence). The CDR3 length is 14 residues. The V end lost 0 bases, the J end lost 2 bases, and 8 bases lay between the germline ends. CDR3 sequence: CASSYSGDPYEQYF. The DNA for the CDR3 is TGTGCCAGCAGTTACTCGGGAGACCCCTACGAGCAGTACTTC.

V gene TRBV28 combines with J gene TRBJ1-2; D is uncertain. Trimming shortened V by 6 bases and J by 3 bases, and 14 bases separated the two germline ends. CDR1 MDHEN and CDR2 SYDVKM come from the germline V gene. The CDR3 extends over 14 amino acids. CDR3 amino acids: CASRPGHGDYGYTF. The CDR3 coding sequence is TGTGCCAGCAGACCGGGCCATGGGGACTATGGCTACACCTTC.

This clone was observed a single time. This chain joins TRBV28 and TRBJ1-3; no clear D. Trimming cost V 7 bases and J 0 bases, with 31 bases left between them. The CDR3 extends over 21 amino acids. Germline V CDR1 and CDR2: MDHEN, SYDVKM. The CDR3 loop reads CASTNTYSGSFFVPSGNTIYF. In DNA form, the CDR3 reads TGTGCCAGCACTAACACCTACAGCGGCTCGTTTTTCGTTCCCTCTGGAAACACCATATATTTT. The complete variable domain, with remaining parts taken from reference TRBV28 and TRBJ1-3, reads DVKVTQSSRYLVKRTGEKVFLECVQDMDHENMFWYRQDPGLGLRLIYFSYDVKMKEKGDIPEGYSVSREKKERFSLILESASTNQTSMYLCASTNTYSGSFFVPSGNTIYFGEGSWLTVV.

The sample holds a few counts of this clone. This chain links TRBV7-2 with TRBJ1-2; D is perhaps TRBD1 (6 bases). CDR1 and CDR2 from the germline V gene are SGHTA and FQGNSA. This CDR3 is 14 amino acids long. V gave up 4 bases and J gave up 3 bases, with 12 bases separating them. The DNA for the CDR3 is TGTGCCAGCAGCTACCTGGGGGGCGACTATGGCTACACCTTC. As protein: CASSYLGGDYGYTF.

The J gene is TRBJ2-5, the V gene TRBV7-2, with D possibly matching TRBD2 (7 bases). In germline, CDR1 is SGHTA, CDR2 FQGNSA. With 5 bases removed from V and 12 bases from J, the gap between germline ends came to 16 bases. The CDR3 is 12 residues long. CDR3 sequence: CASSPAAGAKYF. The CDR3, as DNA: TGTGCCAGCAGCCCCGCGGCGGGGGCCAAGTACTTC.